The 10 T cell receptor beta chains below come from one sample, sequenced in a study of blood T cell repertoires in COVID-19. The repertoire was sequenced with immunoSEQ multiplex PCR; TCRdb's copy has only in-frame clones and lacks some. The sample consists of roughly 100,000 clones, approximately 80% of them appearing once. The specimen sequenced was peripheral blood. The receptor source for this set is a human donor in a cohort sampled during active COVID-19.

The chain links TRBV11-2 to TRBJ1-1; the D is unclear. The CDR3 runs to 14 residues. The germline V and J ends were trimmed by 5 bases and 3 bases, with 13 bases remaining between them. Germline-derived CDR1 and CDR2 are SGHAT and FQNNGV. The CDR3, as DNA: TGTGCCAGCAGCCGAAGTTCCCCGGACACTGAAGCTTTCTTT. Translation gives CASSRSSPDTEAFF.

The rearrangement uses TRBV4-1 and TRBJ1-1, with D unresolved. Trimming removed 4 bases at V and 0 bases at J, with 12 bases between. In germline, CDR1 is MGHRA, CDR2 YSYEKL. There are 15 residues in the CDR3. CDR3 in DNA: TGCGCCAGCAGCCTCCGCAATCCTATGAACACTGAAGCTTTCTTT. Its protein is CASSLRNPMNTEAFF.

The rearrangement joins TRBV6-5 to TRBJ2-3; tentatively, D is TRBD2 (6 bases). Trimming stripped 5 bases from V and 0 bases from J, with 12 bases between. The CDR3 spans 15 residues. CDR1 is MNHEY and CDR2 is SVGAGI in the germline V gene. The CDR3 sequence is CASSRLATSTDTQYF. The CDR3 coding sequence is TGTGCCAGCAGTCGCCTAGCGACTAGCACAGATACGCAGTATTTT.

The chain couples TRBV5-8 to TRBJ1-1, with 9 bases matching TRBD1. Trimming cost V 6 bases and J 5 bases; bases outside gene matches: 11. The germline gives CDR1 SGHTS, CDR2 YDEGEE. The CDR3 length is 15 residues. CDR3 sequence reads: CASTRQGGGRTEAFF. The DNA of the CDR3 is TGTGCCAGCACCCGACAGGGGGGAGGAAGAACTGAAGCTTTCTTT.

The rearrangement uses TRBV12-5 and TRBJ2-2; D is possibly TRBD1 (6 bases). Trimming took off 0 bases at V and 4 bases at J, with 15 bases between the two ends. The CDR3 contains 17 residues. Germline values: CDR1 LGHNT, CDR2 FRNRAP. The CDR3 DNA reads TGTGCTAGTGGTTTGGTCACCCGAGGGGGAAGCACCGGGGAGCTGTTTTTT. The encoded protein is CASGLVTRGGSTGELFF.

The chain combines TRBV18 with TRBJ1-1; 7 bases fit TRBD1. V lost 3 bases, J lost 4 bases, and 2 bases stayed unmatched. Germline V CDR1 and CDR2: KGHSH, LQKENI. This CDR3 has 13 amino acids. Here the CDR3 reads CASSPQGGTEAFF. CDR3 coding DNA: TGTGCCAGCTCACCCCAGGGGGGCACTGAAGCTTTCTTT.

The V gene is TRBV5-4, the J gene TRBJ1-3; D remains ambiguous. Looked up from germline, CDR1 is SGHNT and CDR2 is YYREEE (reference sequence). Trimming stripped 0 bases from V and 0 bases from J, with 7 bases between. This CDR3 contains 15 residues. The CDR3 loop is CASSLDGNSGNTIYF. The CDR3 coding sequence is TGTGCCAGCAGCTTGGATGGCAACTCTGGAAACACCATATATTTT.

The rearrangement joins TRBV5-5 to TRBJ2-5; tentative D call: TRBD2 (6 bases). The CDR3 is 16 amino acids. Germline-derived CDR1 and CDR2 are SGHKS and YYEKEE (reference sequence). The V and J ends lost 6 bases and 5 bases respectively, with 23 bases between them. The CDR3 nucleotides are TGTGCCAGCACCCGCCCCGAGGGCGGGGCCGGGGAGACCCAGTACTTC. Translated: CASTRPEGGAGETQYF.

The CDR3 DNA sequence: TGTGCCTGGAGTAGTAGTTTTGGAAACACCATATATTTT. Its protein is CAWSSSFGNTIYF. The chain couples TRBV30 to TRBJ1-3; D gene ambiguous. Per germline, CDR1 GTSNPN and CDR2 SVGIG (reference sequence). Trimming cost V 2 bases and J 3 bases, with 8 bases left between them. This CDR3 has 13 amino acids. The full variable domain, with the rest looked up from reference TRBV30 and TRBJ1-3, is SQTIHQWPATLVQPVGSPLSLECTVEGTSNPNLYWYRQAAGRGLQLLFYSVGIGQISSEVPQNLSASRPQDRQFILSSKKLLLSDSGFYLCAWSSSFGNTIYFGEGSWLTVV.

The chain recombines TRBV5-1 with TRBJ2-7; 12 bases match TRBD2. Germline-derived CDR1 and CDR2 are SGHRS and YFSETQ. The CDR3 has 17 amino acids. V trimming: 4 bases; J trimming: 1 base; junction bases outside the gene matches: 9. The CDR3 DNA sequence: TGCGCCAGCAGCCTCGGACTAGCGGGGATCCCTTCCTACGAGCAGTACTTC. Translating gives CASSLGLAGIPSYEQYF.